The present entry profiles one T cell receptor (beta chain) with its context. CDR3 length: 15 residues. V lost 1 base and J 4 bases, leaving 13 bases between the germline ends. The V gene's germline CDR1 is SGHDN and CDR2 FVKESK. The data derive from a study of OX40 agonist ivuxolimab in advanced cancers. Method: immunoSEQ multiplex PCR; TCRdb's copy keeps in-frame clones and lacks some. This table has about 28,000 clones, less than 90% appearing once. The sequence came from an adult with an advanced solid tumor such as melanoma, head and neck, liver or kidney cancer. The input for sequencing was CD4+ or CD8+ T cells sorted from blood, taken in a trial of the OX40 agonist ivuxolimab. The gene calls are TRBV14 and TRBJ1-2; D is uncertain. CDR3 loop: CASSQGNALGYGYTF. CDR3 sequence (DNA): TGTGCCAGCAGCCAAGGTAATGCCTTGGGCTATGGCTACACCTTC.